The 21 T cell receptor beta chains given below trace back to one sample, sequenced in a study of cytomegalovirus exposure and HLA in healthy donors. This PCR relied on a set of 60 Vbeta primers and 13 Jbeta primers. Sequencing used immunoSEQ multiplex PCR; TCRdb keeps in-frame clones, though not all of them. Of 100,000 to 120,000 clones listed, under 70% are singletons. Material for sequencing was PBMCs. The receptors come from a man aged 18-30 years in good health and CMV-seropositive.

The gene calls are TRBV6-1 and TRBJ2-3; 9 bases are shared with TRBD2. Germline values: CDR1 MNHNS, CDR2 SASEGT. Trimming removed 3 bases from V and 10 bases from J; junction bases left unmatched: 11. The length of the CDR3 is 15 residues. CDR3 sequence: CASSENQGGGGAQYF. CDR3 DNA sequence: TGTGCCAGCAGTGAGAACCAAGGGGGCGGGGGGGCGCAGTATTTT.

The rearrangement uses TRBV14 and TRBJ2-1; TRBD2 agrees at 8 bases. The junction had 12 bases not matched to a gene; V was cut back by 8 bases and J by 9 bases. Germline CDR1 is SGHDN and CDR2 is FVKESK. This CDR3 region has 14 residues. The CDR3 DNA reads TGTGCCAGCGGAGACGGGGGGGGGCTAGGTGAGCAGTTCTTC. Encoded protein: CASGDGGGLGEQFF.

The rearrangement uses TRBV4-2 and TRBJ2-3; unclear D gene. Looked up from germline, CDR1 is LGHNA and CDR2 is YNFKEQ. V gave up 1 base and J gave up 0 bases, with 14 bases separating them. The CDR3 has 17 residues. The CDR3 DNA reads TGTGCCAGCAGCCAAGCCCTGACAACTTCTAGCACAGATACGCAGTATTTT. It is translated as CASSQALTTSSTDTQYF.

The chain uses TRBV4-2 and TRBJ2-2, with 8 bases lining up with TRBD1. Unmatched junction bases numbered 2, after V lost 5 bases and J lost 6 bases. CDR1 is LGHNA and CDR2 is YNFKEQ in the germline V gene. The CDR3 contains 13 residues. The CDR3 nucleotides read TGTGCCAGCAGCGGACAGGGTCCCGGGGAGCTGTTTTTT. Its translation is CASSGQGPGELFF.

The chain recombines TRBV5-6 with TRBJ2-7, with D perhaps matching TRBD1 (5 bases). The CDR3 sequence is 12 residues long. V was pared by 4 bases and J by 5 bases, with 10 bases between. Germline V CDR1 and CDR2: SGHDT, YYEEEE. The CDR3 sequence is CASSPRADEQYV. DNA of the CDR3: TGTGCCAGCAGCCCCAGGGCTGACGAGCAGTACGTC.

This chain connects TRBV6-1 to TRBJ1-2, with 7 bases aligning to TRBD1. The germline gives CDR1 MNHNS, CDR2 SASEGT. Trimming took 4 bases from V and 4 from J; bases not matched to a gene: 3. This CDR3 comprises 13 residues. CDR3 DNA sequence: TGTGCCAGCAGTGGACAGGGATCCTATGGCTACACCTTC. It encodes CASSGQGSYGYTF.

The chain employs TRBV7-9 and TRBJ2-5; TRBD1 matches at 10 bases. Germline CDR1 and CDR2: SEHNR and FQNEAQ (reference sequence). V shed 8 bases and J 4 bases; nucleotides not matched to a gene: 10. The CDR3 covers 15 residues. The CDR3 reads CASGRTGGFSETQYF. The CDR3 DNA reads TGTGCCAGCGGCCGGACAGGGGGGTTCTCAGAGACCCAGTACTTC.

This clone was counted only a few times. The CDR3 reads CAWQPDSRSGELFF. The DNA for the CDR3 is TGTGCCTGGCAACCGGACAGTAGATCCGGGGAGCTGTTTTTT. The rearrangement uses TRBV30 and TRBJ2-2; weak D call: TRBD1 (6 bases). The V and J ends lost 5 bases and 6 bases respectively, with 16 bases between them. Per the germline V gene, CDR1 is GTSNPN and CDR2 is SVGIG (reference sequence). CDR3 length: 14 residues. The whole variable domain, filled in from reference TRBV30 and TRBJ2-2, reads SQTIHQWPATLVQPVGSPLSLECTVEGTSNPNLYWYRQAAGRGLQLLFYSVGIGQISSEVPQNLSASRPQDRQFILSSKKLLLSDSGFYLCAWQPDSRSGELFFGEGSRLTVL.

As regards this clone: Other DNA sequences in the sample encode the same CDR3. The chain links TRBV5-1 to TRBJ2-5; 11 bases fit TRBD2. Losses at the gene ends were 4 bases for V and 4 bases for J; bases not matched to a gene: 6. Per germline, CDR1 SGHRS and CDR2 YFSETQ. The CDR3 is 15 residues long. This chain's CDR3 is CASSVLLAGGETQYF. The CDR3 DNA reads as TGCGCCAGCAGCGTCCTGCTAGCGGGGGGAGAGACCCAGTACTTC.

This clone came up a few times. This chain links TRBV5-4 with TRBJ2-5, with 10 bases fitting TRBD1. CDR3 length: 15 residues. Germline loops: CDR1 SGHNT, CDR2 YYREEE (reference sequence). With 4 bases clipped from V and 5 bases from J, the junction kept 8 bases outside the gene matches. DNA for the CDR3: TGTGCCAGCAGCAAAGGGGACAGGGGCCCGGAGACCCAGTACTTC. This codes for CASSKGDRGPETQYF.

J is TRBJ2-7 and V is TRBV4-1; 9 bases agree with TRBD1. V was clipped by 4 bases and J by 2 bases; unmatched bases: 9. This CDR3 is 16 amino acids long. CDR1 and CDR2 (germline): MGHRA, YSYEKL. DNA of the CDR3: TGCGCCAGCAGCCTACAGAGGGGACAGGGAACCTACGAGCAGTACTTC. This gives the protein CASSLQRGQGTYEQYF.

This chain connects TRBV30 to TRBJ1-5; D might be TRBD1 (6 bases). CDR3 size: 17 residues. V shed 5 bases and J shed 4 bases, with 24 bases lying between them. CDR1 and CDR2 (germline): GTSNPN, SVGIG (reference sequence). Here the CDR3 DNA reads TGTGCCTGGGCCCGGGGGGCAGTAGGGCAGGAGAATCAGCCCCAGCATTTT. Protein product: CAWARGAVGQENQPQHF.

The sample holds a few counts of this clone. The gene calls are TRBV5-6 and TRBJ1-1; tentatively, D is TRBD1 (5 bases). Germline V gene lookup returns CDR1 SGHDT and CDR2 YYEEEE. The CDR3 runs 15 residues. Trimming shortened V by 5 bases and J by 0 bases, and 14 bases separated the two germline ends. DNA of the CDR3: TGTGCCAGCAGATCTCAACAGGAAATGAACACTGAAGCTTTCTTT. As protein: CASRSQQEMNTEAFF.

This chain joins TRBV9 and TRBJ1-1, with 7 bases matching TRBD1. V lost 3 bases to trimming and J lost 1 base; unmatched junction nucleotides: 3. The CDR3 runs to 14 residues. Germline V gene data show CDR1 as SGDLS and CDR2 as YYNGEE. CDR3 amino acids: CASSATGANTEAFF. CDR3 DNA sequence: TGTGCCAGCAGCGCTACAGGGGCGAACACTGAAGCTTTCTTT.

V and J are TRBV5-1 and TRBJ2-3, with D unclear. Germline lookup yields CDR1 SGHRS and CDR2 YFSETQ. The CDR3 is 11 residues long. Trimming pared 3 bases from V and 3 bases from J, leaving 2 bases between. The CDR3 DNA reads TGCGCCAGCAGCTCTACAGATACGCAGTATTTT. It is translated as CASSSTDTQYF.

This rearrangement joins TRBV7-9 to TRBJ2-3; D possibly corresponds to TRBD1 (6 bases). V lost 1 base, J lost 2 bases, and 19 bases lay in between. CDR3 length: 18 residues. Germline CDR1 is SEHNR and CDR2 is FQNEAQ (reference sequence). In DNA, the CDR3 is TGTGCCAGCAGCTTAGAACCTGGGGGCCCGGGCAACACAGATACGCAGTATTTT. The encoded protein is CASSLEPGGPGNTDTQYF. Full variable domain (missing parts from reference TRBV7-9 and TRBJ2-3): DTGVSQNPRHKITKRGQNVTFRCDPISEHNRLYWYRQTLGQGPEFLTYFQNEAQLEKSRLLSDRFSAERPKGSFSTLEIQRTEQGDSAMYLCASSLEPGGPGNTDTQYFGPGTRLTVL.

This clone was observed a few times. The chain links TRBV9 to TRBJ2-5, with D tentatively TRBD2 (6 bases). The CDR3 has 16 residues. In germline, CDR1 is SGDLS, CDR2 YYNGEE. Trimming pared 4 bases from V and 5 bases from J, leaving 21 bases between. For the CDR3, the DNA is TGTGCCAGCAGCCCCGCGGAGGGCCGCCTTGGTGAGACCCAGTACTTC. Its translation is CASSPAEGRLGETQYF.

CDR3 residues: CASSLEQGGYGYTF. Written as DNA, the CDR3 is TGCGCCAGCAGCTTGGAACAGGGAGGGTATGGCTACACCTTC. The chain combines TRBV5-1 with TRBJ1-2; a possible D gene is TRBD1 (6 bases). The CDR3 loop spans 14 amino acids. The V and J ends lost 0 bases and 5 bases respectively, with 11 bases between them. Germline values: CDR1 SGHRS, CDR2 YFSETQ.

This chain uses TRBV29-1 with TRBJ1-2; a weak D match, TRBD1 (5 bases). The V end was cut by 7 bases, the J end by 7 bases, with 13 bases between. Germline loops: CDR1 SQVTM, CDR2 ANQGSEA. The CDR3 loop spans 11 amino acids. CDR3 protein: CSGRGFGGYTF. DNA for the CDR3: TGCAGCGGGCGGGGGTTCGGTGGCTACACCTTC.

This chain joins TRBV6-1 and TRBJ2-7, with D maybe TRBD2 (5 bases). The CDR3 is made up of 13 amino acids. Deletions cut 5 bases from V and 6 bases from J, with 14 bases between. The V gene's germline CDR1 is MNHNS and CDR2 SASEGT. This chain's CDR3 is CASSRGEGREQYV. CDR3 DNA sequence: TGTGCCAGCAGTCGGGGAGAAGGGCGCGAGCAGTACGTC.

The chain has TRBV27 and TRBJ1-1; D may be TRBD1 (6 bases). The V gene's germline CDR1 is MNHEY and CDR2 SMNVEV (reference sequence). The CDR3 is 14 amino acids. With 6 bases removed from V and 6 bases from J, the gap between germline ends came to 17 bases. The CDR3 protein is CASSPIQGSSEAFF. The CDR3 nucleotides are TGTGCCAGCAGCCCAATACAGGGAAGCTCTGAAGCTTTCTTT.